These T cell receptor beta chains were read from a single sample in a study of T cells in Graves' hyperthyroidism and ophthalmopathy. Using its own MiXCR run on the multiplex PCR reads, TCRdb lists one record per CDR3 protein. Here the sample spans almost 600,000 distinct CDR3 sequences, over 11% being singletons. The sample taken for sequencing was blood. These receptors came from a young woman with Graves' hyperthyroidism that later progressed to Graves' ophthalmopathy. CDR3s include the opening cysteine and the closing phenylalanine or tryptophan. D genes are given only for firm matches. A row's size may be missing; if present it is once, few, many or a size class.

DNA,CDR3,V,J,D,size
TGTGCCAGCAGCTCTCCAGGGTGGTCCTACGAGCAGTACTTC,CASSSPGWSYEQYF,TRBV11-3,TRBJ2-7,NA,many
TGTGCCAGCAGCTTATATTCGGGAGTGGAAACCGGGGAGCTGTTTTTT,CASSLYSGVETGELFF,TRBV7-2,TRBJ2-2,NA,few
TGTGCCACCAGCAGAGTCGGCAGCACAGATACGCAGTATTTT,CATSRVGSTDTQYF,TRBV15,TRBJ2-3,NA,many
TGTGCCAGCAGCCATAGCGGAGGCGTAGAAGAGACCCAGTACTTC,CASSHSGGVEETQYF,TRBV3-1,TRBJ2-5,NA,NA
TGTGCCAGCAGCTTACAGCGGGAGTTATACGAGCAGTACTTC,CASSLQRELYEQYF,TRBV7-2,TRBJ2-7,TRBD2,many
TGTGCCAGCAGTTCCCCTTCCCTAGCCACTGAAGCTTTCTTT,CASSSPSLATEAFF,TRBV12-3/TRBV12-4,TRBJ1-1,NA,many
TGTGCCAGCAGTGAAGGACAGGCCTACAATGAGCAGTTCTTC,CASSEGQAYNEQFF,TRBV27,TRBJ2-1,TRBD1,few
TGTGCCAGCAGCTTACCCGGACTAGCGGGAGTTGAGCAGTACTTC,CASSLPGLAGVEQYF,TRBV11-3,TRBJ2-7,TRBD2,many
TGTGCCAGCAGCTTTGGGGGGCTTGGGACTGAAGCTTTCTTT,CASSFGGLGTEAFF,TRBV7-6,TRBJ1-1,NA,many
TGTGCCAGCAGCCCACGAGACCGAGATCAGCCCCAGCATTTT,CASSPRDRDQPQHF,TRBV7-9,TRBJ1-5,NA,many
TGTGCCAGCTCGCTTAAAAGGCATCTGAACACTGAAGCTTTCTTT,CASSLKRHLNTEAFF,TRBV5-8,TRBJ1-1,NA,NA
TGTGCCAGCAGTTTAGACCGGCTGACTAGGAGAGATACGCAGTATTTT,CASSLDRLTRRDTQYF,TRBV28,TRBJ2-3,NA,NA
TGTGCCAGCAGTTATAATCTAGCGGACCACCAAGAGACCCAGTACTTC,CASSYNLADHQETQYF,TRBV6-1,TRBJ2-5,TRBD2,many
TGTGCCTGCAGCCGGGCAGTCTCTGGAAACACCATATATTTT,CACSRAVSGNTIYF,TRBV3-1,TRBJ1-3,NA,NA
TGCGCCAGCAGTAACCTAGCGGGAGGCGCTAAGAGCTCCTACAATGAGCAGTTCTTC,CASSNLAGGAKSSYNEQFF,TRBV5-1,TRBJ2-1,TRBD2,few
TGTGCCAGTAACCCGGGCAGGAGGGGCAATCAGCCCCAGCATTTT,CASNPGRRGNQPQHF,TRBV19,TRBJ1-5,NA,many
TGTGCCAGCAGTATACCGGACAAAGAGTACGATGAGACCCAGTACTTC,CASSIPDKEYDETQYF,TRBV28,TRBJ2-5,NA,many
TGTGCCAGCACCGACAGTTTGAGCTCCTACGAGCAGTACTTC,CASTDSLSSYEQYF,TRBV27,TRBJ2-7,NA,many
TGTGCCAGCAGCTTGGCAGGGGGCGAAGGAAATGAGCAGTTCTTC,CASSLAGGEGNEQFF,TRBV5-4,TRBJ2-1,TRBD1,few
TGTGCCAGCACTGATCTAGCGGGAGGGCCTGGGGATGAGCAGTTCTTC,CASTDLAGGPGDEQFF,TRBV28,TRBJ2-1,TRBD2,many
TGTGCCAGCAGTCCCGGGACGGACCAAGAGACCCAGTACTTC,CASSPGTDQETQYF,TRBV18,TRBJ2-5,NA,many
TGTGCCAGCAGTTACTCGGGGGGGGCGGGAGGTCAGCCCCAGCATTTT,CASSYSGGAGGQPQHF,TRBV6-5,TRBJ1-5,NA,NA
TGTGCCAGCAGCCCCCGGCAAAGTTCCTACGAGCAGTACTTC,CASSPRQSSYEQYF,TRBV3-1,TRBJ2-7,NA,few
TGTGCCAGCACCGCGCGGGGACAGATGAACACTGAAACTTTCTTT,CASTARGQMNTETFF,TRBV9,TRBJ1-1,TRBD1,once
TGTGCCAGCAGCGTAGGCCCCGGCGGGAGTACCTCAACCTACGAGCAGTACTTC,CASSVGPGGSTSTYEQYF,TRBV9,TRBJ2-7,TRBD2,many
TGTGCCAGCAGCTCGGGACTAGCGGGAGGCCACTCCTACGAGCAGTACTTC,CASSSGLAGGHSYEQYF,TRBV11-2,TRBJ2-7,TRBD2,NA
TGTGCCTGGAGTGTATCCTACGAGCAGTACTTC,CAWSVSYEQYF,TRBV30,TRBJ2-7,NA,many
TGCAGTGCTAGAGATGGGCAGCTGAACACTGAAGCTTTCTTT,CSARDGQLNTEAFF,TRBV20-1,TRBJ1-1,NA,few
TGCAGTGCTAGAGATATCGGCTACCGGGGTGGCTACACCTTC,CSARDIGYRGGYTF,TRBV20-1,TRBJ1-2,NA,many
TGTGCCACCAGCGCGCGTCGCGGGACAGGGGAAGAGACCCAGTACTTC,CATSARRGTGEETQYF,TRBV10-3,TRBJ2-5,TRBD1,many
TGTGCCAGCTCACCACCGGGGCTCACTAGCGGGCCCTCCTACGAGCAGTACTTC,CASSPPGLTSGPSYEQYF,TRBV18,TRBJ2-7,TRBD2,NA
TGTGCCAGCAGTGCCTGGGACAGCACAGATACGCAGTATTTT,CASSAWDSTDTQYF,TRBV6-1,TRBJ2-3,NA,many
TGTGCCAGCACCCTTTCGGGGGGCCCCTACGAGCAGTACTTC,CASTLSGGPYEQYF,TRBV12-3/TRBV12-4,TRBJ2-7,NA,many
TGTGCCAGCAGTTTATCTGGGGAGTGGGAGACCCAGTACTTC,CASSLSGEWETQYF,TRBV27,TRBJ2-5,NA,many